Included here is one T cell receptor (beta chain) sequence, with context. No antigen is known for it. This entry comes from a study of beta chain features in type 1 diabetes. General study findings and limits: Significant though moderate, a shortening of TCRB CDR3s appeared in all four CD4+ subsets of Type 1 diabetes patients.

Expressed TCRB transcripts were sequenced, since all the RNA that had been isolated was reverse transcribed. Sequenced by immunoSEQ multiplex PCR; TCRdb stores in-frame clones only, minus some. The sample has some 140,000 clones, 9% seen once; the top ten hold around 0.7%. The CDR3 has 15 amino acids. Trimming took 3 bases from V and 5 from J; bases not matched to a gene: 8. Germline V lookup: CDR1 SGHDT, CDR2 YYEEEE. Specimen: central memory CD4+ T cells from blood. This sequence joins TRBV5-6 and TRBJ1-5; 7 bases are shared with TRBD1. This TCR came from a young man with type 1 diabetes. CDR3 amino acids: CASSSYIGTDQPQHF. DNA of the CDR3: TGTGCCAGCAGCTCGTACATTGGGACAGATCAGCCCCAGCATTTT.